This passage covers 18 T cell receptor beta chains from one sample sequenced in a study of identical twins. One entry per CDR3 protein, called by TCRdb with MiXCR from the 5' RACE reads. The sample contains more than 650,000 distinct CDR3 sequences, 5.5% to 7.5% of which appear only once. The sequenced sample consisted of naive T cells sorted from blood. These receptors originate from a man younger than 35 in good health.

At least ten counts were recorded for this clonotype. The chain employs TRBV3-1 and TRBJ1-6, with TRBD1 matching over 9 bases. Germline V gives CDR1 LGHDT, CDR2 YNNKEL (reference sequence). CDR3 length: 14 residues. Trimming at V came to 5 bases and at J to 10 bases, leaving 6 bases not matched to a gene. This CDR3 reads CASSLDRGGSPLHF. In DNA form, the CDR3 reads TGTGCCAGCAGCTTGGACAGGGGAGGATCACCCCTCCACTTT.

This clonotype was counted at least ten times. This chain links TRBV21-1 with TRBJ1-2; the listed D gene, TRBD1, was not tested against the DNA. TRBV21-1 represents a pseudogene. This CDR3 is 16 amino acids long. This chain's CDR3 is CASKPRFSDRMGGYTF. CDR3 bases: TGTGCCAGCAAACCCAGGTTCTCGGACAGGATGGGCGGCTACACCTTC.

This clonotype appeared many times. The chain couples TRBV6-1 to TRBJ1-1; D uncertain. Germline-derived CDR1 and CDR2 are MNHNS and SASEGT. This CDR3 region has 13 residues. V was cut by 6 bases and J by 1 base, with 9 bases left in between. CDR3 protein: CASRVGWNTEAFF. The CDR3 region has the DNA TGTGCCAGCAGGGTCGGATGGAACACTGAAGCTTTCTTT.

The table lists this clonotype with many counts. V gene TRBV7-3 combines with J gene TRBJ1-2, with D maybe TRBD1 (6 bases). CDR3 length equals 13 residues. Germline V lookup: CDR1 SGHTA, CDR2 FQGTGA. The V end lost 2 bases, the J end lost 10 bases, and 14 bases lay between the germline ends. The CDR3 region has the DNA TGTGCCAGCAGCTTAGGCAGGGGCCAGGACTACACCTTC. Its translation is CASSLGRGQDYTF.

This clonotype was counted only a few times. The genes are TRBV9 and TRBJ1-4, with D perhaps TRBD1 (6 bases). The V and J ends lost 0 bases and 0 bases respectively, with 24 bases between them. Germline CDR1 reads SGDLS; CDR2 reads YYNGEE. CDR3 length equals 21 residues. As DNA, the CDR3 is TGTGCCAGCAGCGTAGAACCCCCCAGGAGGCTCCACAGGGCAACTAATGAAAAACTGTTTTTT. Translating gives CASSVEPPRRLHRATNEKLFF.

The V call is TRBV18, the J call TRBJ2-1; TRBD1 matches 10 bases. The CDR3 loop spans 15 amino acids. CDR1 KGHSH and CDR2 LQKENI come from the germline V gene. With V trimmed by 8 bases and J by 5 bases, 9 bases remained unmatched. As DNA, the CDR3 is TGTGCCAGCACAAAAGACAGGGGGCTTGACAATGAGCAGTTCTTC. As protein: CASTKDRGLDNEQFF.

This clonotype was counted at least ten times. This chain uses TRBV18 with TRBJ1-1; D uncertain. Germline V gene data show CDR1 as KGHSH and CDR2 as LQKENI. Trimming shortened V by 2 bases and J by 8 bases, and 12 bases separated the two germline ends. The CDR3 sequence is 13 residues long. CDR3 sequence: CASSPGRTAEAFF. Written as DNA, the CDR3 is TGTGCCAGCTCACCAGGAAGAACAGCCGAAGCTTTCTTT.

The chain employs TRBV30 and TRBJ2-3; D remains ambiguous. Germline values: CDR1 GTSNPN, CDR2 SVGIG (reference sequence). CDR3 length: 11 residues. V was pared by 5 bases and J by 3 bases, with 6 bases between. The CDR3 sequence is CAWRVTDTQYF. CDR3 in DNA: TGTGCCTGGCGAGTGACAGATACGCAGTATTTT.

This clonotype was counted at least ten times. The chain carries TRBV15 and TRBJ2-1, with no clear D. The CDR3 is 12 residues long. CDR1 and CDR2 from the germline V gene are LNHNV and YYDKDF (reference sequence). Trimming left V 1 base short and J 6 bases short, with 4 bases between. The CDR3 nucleotides read TGTGCCACCAGCAGAGTTGTCAATGAGCAGTTCTTC. It translates to CATSRVVNEQFF.

The rearrangement uses TRBV11-1 and TRBJ2-1, with 11 bases aligning to TRBD2. Per germline, CDR1 SGHAT and CDR2 FQDESV (reference sequence). V was clipped by 5 bases and J by 3 bases; unmatched bases: 9. This CDR3 region has 17 residues. CDR3 nucleotides: TGTGCCAGCAGCCCTGGGACTAGCGGAATGATCTACAATGAGCAGTTCTTC. Residues: CASSPGTSGMIYNEQFF. The full variable domain, its missing parts supplied by reference TRBV11-1 and TRBJ2-1, is EAEVAQSPRYKITEKSQAVAFWCDPISGHATLYWYRQILGQGPELLVQFQDESVVDDSQLPKDRFSAERLKGVDSTLKIQPAELGDSAMYLCASSPGTSGMIYNEQFFGPGTRLTVL.

This clonotype was picked up many times. The rearrangement links TRBV5-6 to TRBJ2-7; 14 nucleotides line up with TRBD2. V trimming: 4 bases; J trimming: 4 bases; junction bases outside the gene matches: 4. Germline V CDR1 and CDR2: SGHDT, YYEEEE. The CDR3 runs to 15 residues. The CDR3 loop reads CASSRGTSGSYEQYV. In DNA form, the CDR3 reads TGTGCCAGCAGCCGCGGGACTAGCGGGAGTTACGAGCAGTACGTC.

This clonotype came up many times. The gene calls are TRBV6-1 and TRBJ2-2, with D tentatively TRBD1 (5 bases). The germline gives CDR1 MNHNS, CDR2 SASEGT. The CDR3 runs 14 residues. Trimming took 7 bases from V and 6 from J, leaving 15 bases between them. CDR3: CASTPGGAAGELFF. The CDR3 DNA sequence: TGTGCCAGCACCCCCGGTGGGGCGGCCGGGGAGCTGTTTTTT.

This clonotype was counted between two and nine times. The chain joins TRBV20-1 to TRBJ1-1; a possible D gene is TRBD1 (5 bases). Germline loops: CDR1 DFQATT, CDR2 SNEGSKA (reference sequence). CDR3 size: 15 residues. V lost 4 bases and J 8 bases, leaving 23 bases between the germline ends. The CDR3 bases are TGCAGTGCTATCCCCAGCCCCCGGCAGGGCATGGAAGCTTTCTTT. This gives the protein CSAIPSPRQGMEAFF.

This clonotype was seen at least ten times. This sequence joins TRBV4-1 and TRBJ2-1, with D hard to call. This CDR3 is 13 amino acids long. CDR1 and CDR2 (germline): MGHRA, YSYEKL. The V end was cut by 0 bases, the J end by 4 bases, with 4 bases between. CDR3 nucleotide sequence: TGCGCCAGCAGCCAAGAGGGGTACAATGAGCAGTTCTTC. It specifies CASSQEGYNEQFF.

This clonotype has ten or more counts. The gene calls are TRBV29-1 and TRBJ2-2; D might be TRBD1 (5 bases). CDR3 length: 14 residues. Germline V lookup: CDR1 SQVTM, CDR2 ANQGSEA. V was trimmed by 4 bases and J by 6 bases, leaving 15 bases between them. CDR3 amino acids: CSVVIRIRAGELFF. In DNA form, the CDR3 reads TGCAGCGTTGTAATCAGGATCAGGGCCGGGGAGCTGTTTTTT.

This clonotype was observed many times. The gene calls are TRBV28 and TRBJ1-1; D remains unclear. Per germline, CDR1 MDHEN and CDR2 SYDVKM. The CDR3 has 14 amino acids. Trimming left V 8 bases short and J 0 bases short, with 13 bases between. The CDR3 DNA reads TGTGCCAGCGCAAACGCGGGCATGAACACTGAAGCTTTCTTT. Its translation: CASANAGMNTEAFF.

This chain joins TRBV12-3 or TRBV12-4 and TRBJ1-5; TRBD1 aligns across 9 bases. V lost 5 bases, J lost 4 bases, and 6 bases stayed unmatched. CDR3 length: 15 amino acids. CDR3 nucleotide sequence: TGTGCCAGCAGTAAAGGGACAGGGAGGAATCAGCCCCAGCATTTT. Translating gives CASSKGTGRNQPQHF.

The V and J genes are TRBV14 and TRBJ2-4, with a possible D match to TRBD2 (5 bases). Trimming left V 3 bases short and J 7 bases short, with 16 bases between. Germline loops: CDR1 SGHDN, CDR2 FVKESK. This CDR3 region has 15 residues. CDR3 loop: CASSQSRVSVNIQYF. In nucleotides, the CDR3 is TGTGCCAGCAGCCAGTCGCGGGTATCGGTCAACATTCAGTACTTC.